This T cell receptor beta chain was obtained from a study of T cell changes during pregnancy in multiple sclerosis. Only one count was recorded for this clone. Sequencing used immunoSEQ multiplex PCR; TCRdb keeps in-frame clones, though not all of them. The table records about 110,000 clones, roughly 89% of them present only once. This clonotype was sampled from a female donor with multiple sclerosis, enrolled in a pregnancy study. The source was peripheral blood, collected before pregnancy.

The CDR3 protein is CSVVLGTGGTGNTIYF. The CDR3 coding sequence is TGCAGCGTTGTTTTGGGCACAGGGGGCACTGGAAACACCATATATTTT. This rearrangement joins TRBV29-1 to TRBJ1-3, with 9 bases aligning to TRBD1. V shed 4 bases and J 2 bases; nucleotides not matched to a gene: 9. Germline V gene lookup returns CDR1 SQVTM and CDR2 ANQGSEA. This CDR3 spans 16 amino acids.